Following are 19 T cell receptor beta chains from one sample sequenced in a study of cytomegalovirus exposure and HLA in healthy donors. With 60 Vbeta and 13 Jbeta primers, the PCR was carried out. Here immunoSEQ multiplex PCR was the method, and the copy in TCRdb shows in-frame clones only, minus some. The sample has about 200,000 clones, 75% to 90% seen once. The sample taken for sequencing was PBMCs. The origin of the receptors is a man aged 25-40 years in good health and CMV-seronegative.

The chain is built from TRBV19 and TRBJ2-3, with 8 bases that match TRBD1. In germline, CDR1 is LNHDA, CDR2 SQIVND (reference sequence). This CDR3 is built from 13 residues. Trimming took 7 bases from V and 5 from J; bases not matched to a gene: 5. As DNA, the CDR3 is TGTGCCAGTAATCAGGGGGCTATAGATACGCAGTATTTT. Amino acids: CASNQGAIDTQYF.

The rearrangement links TRBV2 to TRBJ2-7; TRBD1 aligns across 7 bases. The germline V gene has CDR1 SNHLY and CDR2 FYNNEI. V lost 6 bases, J lost 1 base, and 9 bases stayed unmatched. The CDR3 spans 15 residues. In DNA, the CDR3 is TGTGCCAGCAGACCTCAGGGGGTAAGATCCTACGAGCAGTACTTC. Its translation: CASRPQGVRSYEQYF.

The chain employs TRBV9 and TRBJ2-3; D gene unclear. The CDR3 loop spans 12 amino acids. V was cut by 0 bases and J by 6 bases, with 5 bases left in between. Germline assignment: CDR1 SGDLS and CDR2 YYNGEE. CDR3 in DNA: TGTGCCAGCAGCGTAGATGAGGATACGCAGTATTTT. As protein: CASSVDEDTQYF.

The CDR3, as DNA: TGTGCCAGCAGTTTAAAACTCCACACAGATACGCAGTATTTT. Its protein product is CASSLKLHTDTQYF. The rearrangement joins TRBV27 to TRBJ2-3; D gene unclear. V lost 2 bases and J lost 2, with 8 bases in between. Looked up from germline, CDR1 is MNHEY and CDR2 is SMNVEV (reference sequence). CDR3 size: 14 residues.

The chain joins TRBV21-1 to TRBJ1-1; the listed D gene, TRBD1, was not tested against the DNA. TRBV21-1 is flagged as a pseudogene. The length of the CDR3 is 15 residues. For the CDR3, the DNA is TGTGCCAGCAGCACCACGACAGGCCCTTACACTGAAGCTTTCTTT. It codes for CASSTTTGPYTEAFF.

The chain uses TRBV5-8 and TRBJ2-6; a weak D match, TRBD1 (6 bases). Germline V lookup: CDR1 SGHTS, CDR2 YDEGEE. The V gene lost 4 bases and the J gene lost 0 bases, with 17 bases spanning the gap. The CDR3 totals 18 residues. The chain's CDR3 is CASSPPETGFSGANVLTF. The CDR3 DNA follows: TGTGCCAGCAGCCCTCCGGAGACAGGATTCTCTGGGGCCAACGTCCTGACTTTC.

This clone was found a few times. The rearrangement links TRBV28 to TRBJ1-5, with 9 bases aligning to TRBD1. Trimming took 4 bases from V and 2 from J; bases not matched to a gene: 6. Germline V gives CDR1 MDHEN, CDR2 SYDVKM. The CDR3 length is 16 residues. CDR3 nucleotides: TGTGCCAGCAGTTCCTACAGGGGGCTTGGCAATCAGCCCCAGCATTTT. This translates into CASSSYRGLGNQPQHF.

This clone was recorded once. The chain is built from TRBV13 and TRBJ1-5, with unresolved D. The CDR3 is 15 residues long. V dropped 2 bases and J dropped 0 bases, with 8 bases sitting between them. CDR1 is PRHDT, CDR2 FYEKMQ, per germline (reference sequence). CDR3: CASSLSRNSNQPQHF. Here the CDR3 DNA reads TGTGCCAGCAGCTTAAGCAGGAATAGCAATCAGCCCCAGCATTTT.

In its sample, this clone was seen once. This chain joins TRBV5-1 and TRBJ2-7, with a possible D match to TRBD1 (5 bases). Germline V gives CDR1 SGHRS, CDR2 YFSETQ. There are 15 residues in the CDR3. Trimming pared 4 bases from V and 1 base from J, leaving 15 bases between. CDR3 amino acids: CASSGAGALSYEQYF. The CDR3, as DNA: TGCGCCAGCAGCGGGGCTGGGGCTTTATCCTACGAGCAGTACTTC.

V usage is TRBV10-3 and J usage is TRBJ2-5; D is unresolved. The CDR3 consists of 12 residues. The germline V and J ends were trimmed by 0 bases and 4 bases, with 3 bases remaining between them. The germline CDR1 and CDR2 sequences are ENHRY and SYGVKD. The DNA of the CDR3 is TGTGCCATCAGTGAGTCCCGAGAGACCCAGTACTTC. It yields the protein CAISESRETQYF.

The V call is TRBV5-1, the J call TRBJ1-5; D call uncertain. CDR3 length: 15 amino acids. The V end lost 0 bases, the J end lost 3 bases, and 10 bases lay between the germline ends. From germline, CDR1 is SGHRS and CDR2 YFSETQ. The CDR3 nucleotides read TGCGCCAGCAGCTTGGGAGGGTCTGACAATCAGCCCCAGCATTTT. Amino acid sequence: CASSLGGSDNQPQHF. Based on the CDR3 plus reference TRBV5-1 and TRBJ1-5, the full variable domain is KAGVTQTPRYLIKTRGQQVTLSCSPISGHRSVSWYQQTPGQGLQFLFEYFSETQRNKGNFPGRFSGRQFSNSRSEMNVSTLELGDSALYLCASSLGGSDNQPQHFGDGTRLSIL.

This chain links TRBV10-3 with TRBJ2-7; 9 bases match TRBD1. The CDR3 extends over 15 amino acids. V shed 4 bases, J shed 2 bases, and the junction held 6 bases outside the gene matches. The germline gives CDR1 ENHRY, CDR2 SYGVKD. CDR3 sequence reads: CAISAPGQGTYEQYF. CDR3 DNA sequence: TGTGCCATCAGTGCCCCGGGACAGGGTACCTACGAGCAGTACTTC.

The rearrangement uses TRBV9 and TRBJ2-2; D ambiguous. V gave up 0 bases and J gave up 1 base, with 10 bases separating them. Germline loops: CDR1 SGDLS, CDR2 YYNGEE. This CDR3 region has 16 residues. CDR3 nucleotide sequence: TGTGCCAGCAGCGTAGTTCCCGTCCGGAACACCGGGGAGCTGTTTTTT. This gives the protein CASSVVPVRNTGELFF.

J is TRBJ2-1 and V is TRBV27; TRBD1 matches 7 bases. This CDR3 is built from 21 residues. CDR1 is MNHEY and CDR2 is SMNVEV in the germline V gene (reference sequence). Unmatched junction bases numbered 26, after V lost 4 bases and J lost 5 bases. The CDR3 DNA is TGTGCCAGCAGTTCAAAGGTCTACGGGACAGTTAGGAGATGGGGGCACAATGAGCAGTTCTTC. Encoded protein: CASSSKVYGTVRRWGHNEQFF.

The chain employs TRBV7-2 and TRBJ2-7; 7 bases are shared with TRBD2. The CDR3 covers 14 residues. The trim removed 6 bases at V and 2 bases at J, leaving 7 bases unmatched. CDR1 and CDR2 from the germline V gene are SGHTA and FQGNSA. CDR3 in amino acids: CASRYRDYTYEQYF. CDR3 DNA: TGTGCCAGCAGATACCGGGACTACACCTACGAGCAGTACTTC.

The rearrangement links TRBV4-1 to TRBJ1-1; D uncertain. Between the trimmed V and J ends, which lost 1 base and 6 bases, there was a span of 12 bases. CDR1 is MGHRA and CDR2 is YSYEKL in the germline V gene. The CDR3 is made up of 14 amino acids. The CDR3 protein is CASSQGPGGPEAFF. The CDR3 DNA reads TGCGCCAGCAGCCAAGGCCCGGGAGGCCCTGAAGCTTTCTTT.

The rearrangement uses TRBV7-9 and TRBJ2-2, with 9 nucleotides matching TRBD2. Germline V CDR1 and CDR2: SEHNR, FQNEAQ (reference sequence). V shed 1 base and J 2 bases; nucleotides not matched to a gene: 5. This CDR3 contains 17 residues. The chain's CDR3 is CASSLGGRAFNTGELFF. The CDR3, as DNA: TGTGCCAGCAGCTTAGGCGGGAGGGCCTTTAACACCGGGGAGCTGTTTTTT.

The genes are TRBV7-9 and TRBJ1-2, with TRBD1 as a possible D gene (5 bases). The germline V gene encodes CDR1 SEHNR and CDR2 FQNEAQ (reference sequence). The CDR3 has 15 amino acids. V lost 2 bases to trimming and J lost 0 bases, with 10 bases between them. The CDR3 sequence is CASSLNPTANYGYTF. CDR3 nucleotide sequence: TGTGCCAGCAGCTTAAATCCGACAGCTAACTATGGCTACACCTTC. The full variable domain, completed using reference TRBV7-9 and TRBJ1-2, is DTGVSQNPRHKITKRGQNVTFRCDPISEHNRLYWYRQTLGQGPEFLTYFQNEAQLEKSRLLSDRFSAERPKGSFSTLEIQRTEQGDSAMYLCASSLNPTANYGYTFGSGTRLTVV.

J is TRBJ2-1 and V is TRBV7-9, with D tentatively TRBD1 (6 bases). Germline-derived CDR1 and CDR2 are SEHNR and FQNEAQ (reference sequence). V lost 1 base and J 8 bases, leaving 12 bases between the germline ends. The CDR3 spans 14 residues. The CDR3 DNA is TGTGCCAGCAGCTTAGGGACAGTGATCTATGAGCAGTTCTTC. This encodes CASSLGTVIYEQFF.